This T cell receptor (beta chain) is from a study of blood T cell repertoires in COVID-19 (dated by TCRdb to 2018 to 2020). Study-level background: Collaborator samples came from the United States, Italy and Spain and covered acute and convalescent phases of COVID-19. The prospective study material was composed of cDNA or gDNA derived from T cells, B-cell-depleted T cells, or PBMCs. The dataset comprised deeply sampled blood TCRbeta repertoires from subjects exposed to, actively infected with, or recovered from COVID-19. The repertoires were released in a freely available public database intended as a resource for research on the immune response to SARS-CoV-2. Samples were obtained from the ongoing ImmuneRACE study (first 160 participants) and from about 1,300 subjects provided by 6 global collaborators. Sample metadata almost always included a de-identified subject ID, COVID-19 status, age in years and sex. HLA class I and class II types, where available, came from metadata supplied by the sample provider rather than from assay-based typing. Study-wide conclusions, independent of this receptor: How much clinical and demographic metadata was included differed by source and by participant, and the metadata was provided uncurated.

The CDR3 numbers 15 residues from cysteine through phenylalanine. The only DNA kept is the CDR3, 45 bases in frame from the first base. Relative to germline, V is 0 bases shorter and J is 5 bases shorter, with 12 bases between their ends. The germline V gene sets CDR1 to SGHTA and CDR2 to FQGNSA. Enrolling through a virtual design, the prospective study's participants ranged in age from roughly 18 to 95 years and lived across 24 United States geographic areas. To assign participants to cohorts, the prospective study relied on clinical history that participants themselves reported in a screening survey and a study questionnaire. Each participant in the prospective study had whole blood, serum and a nasopharyngeal or oropharyngeal swab collected by mobile phlebotomists. Participants in the prospective study had the option to provide additional blood draws and questionnaires over a roughly 2-month period. Prospective study blood samples were shipped either frozen or at room temperature before DNA extraction.

TCRbeta CDR3 regions were amplified from genomic DNA using the immunoSEQ Assay, a bias-controlled multiplex PCR. The source study handled its data this way. The number of nucleated cells in each sample was estimated from the amplification of reference gene primers within the assay. To quantify the absolute abundance of each unique TCRbeta CDR3 rearrangement, sequence reads were collapsed and filtered. Productive Simpson clonality was computed per sample as the square root of Simpson's diversity index over productive rearrangements. The table comes from immuneACCESS by way of TCRdb, which keeps in-frame sequences with V and J called. Part of the clones is missing from these tables; in studies checked, under half for an unresolved V gene and the rest for unknown reasons. V, J and clone size reflect that table, while D and trimming were determined from the DNA. The sample yields around 420,000 clones; roughly 87% were counted once. The ten largest clones represent 2% to 2.5% of the sample.

A word on this clone: It lacks a known antigen. The record has no base qualities; no much larger clone is one base away.

The sequenced sample consisted of PBMCs or T cells enriched from blood (not recorded which). The TCR comes from a woman in her 40s with acute COVID-19. Recombination connected TRBV7-2 to TRBJ2-3, and TRBD2 may be the D gene, going by 7 matching bases. The CDR3: CASSLAGGLRDTQYF. The sequence in DNA is TGTGCCAGCAGCTTAGCGGGGGGGCTCAGAGATACGCAGTATTTT. Beyond the CDR3, the reference TRBV7-2 and TRBJ2-3 genes provide the residues; the full variable domain reads: GAGVSQSPSNKVTEKGKDVELRCDPISGHTALYWYRQSLGQGLEFLIYFQGNSAPDKSGLPSDRFSAERTGGSVSTLTIQRTQQEDSAVYLCASSLAGGLRDTQYFGPGTRLTVL.